The rows below give T cell receptor beta chains drawn from one sample of a study of beta chain features in type 1 diabetes. Produced via immunoSEQ multiplex PCR; TCRdb's table is partial and in-frame only. The profile shows a few hundred thousand clones, approximately 30% of them singletons. Specimen: naive CD4+ T cells from blood. The receptors were gathered from a man aged 18-30 years in good health. Both conserved end residues are part of each CDR3. The D gene is left open where the match is weak. Clone size, where shown, is once, few, many, or a class for clones that have expanded.

>few|TRBJ2-1|-|TRBV9
TGTGCCAGCAGCGAACAGGGTCGGCTCAATGAGCAGTTCTTC
CASSEQGRLNEQFF
>few|TRBJ1-1|-|TRBV9
TGTGCCAGCAGCGTAGCCCCGAACACTGAAGCTTTCTTT
CASSVAPNTEAFF
>few|TRBJ2-5|-|TRBV20-1
TGCAGTGCTAGAGGGGTGGAGACCCAGTACTTC
CSARGVETQYF
>-|TRBJ1-4|-|TRBV4-1
TGCGCCAGCAGCCAAGCAGGCCCAGGGCCTAATGAAAAACTGTTTTTT
CASSQAGPGPNEKLFF
>-|TRBJ2-7|TRBD2|TRBV25-1
TGTGCCAGCAGTGAATTGGGAGGGCTAGGTTACGAGCAGTACTTC
CASSELGGLGYEQYF
>-|TRBJ2-2|-|TRBV7-2
TGTGCCAGCAGAATTAGCGGCTCGAACACCGGGGAGCTGTTTTTT
CASRISGSNTGELFF
>few|TRBJ2-3|TRBD2|TRBV29-1
TGCAGCGTTGAAGGACCTAGCGGGCGTTTCACAGATACGCAGTATTTT
CSVEGPSGRFTDTQYF
>-|TRBJ1-4|-|TRBV7-8
TGTGCCAGCAGCTCCTACAGGGAGAATGAAAAACTGTTTTTT
CASSSYRENEKLFF
>-|TRBJ2-5|-|TRBV13
TGTGCCAGCAGCCTATTAGGGAGGCAAGAGACCCAGTACTTC
CASSLLGRQETQYF
>-|TRBJ2-7|TRBD2|TRBV7-6
TGTGCCAGCAGCCTTCGACACCCGACTAGCGGGAGGGCCTACGAGCAGTACTTC
CASSLRHPTSGRAYEQYF
>few|TRBJ2-1|-|TRBV7-3
TGTGCCAGCAGCTTAAGATACAATGAGCAGTTCTTC
CASSLRYNEQFF
>few|TRBJ2-5|TRBD2|TRBV7-2
TGTGCCAGCAGCTTCCCGACTAGCGGGGTGTACCAAGAGACCCAGTACTTC
CASSFPTSGVYQETQYF
>-|TRBJ2-1|-|TRBV4-1
TGCGCCAGCAGCTTCCAGACCTCCTACAATGAGCAGTTCTTC
CASSFQTSYNEQFF
>-|TRBJ2-5|-|TRBV5-1
TGCGCCAGCAGTTCGGGGGAGACCCAGTACTTC
CASSSGETQYF
>-|TRBJ2-7|-|TRBV9
TGTGCCAGCAGCCCTACGGGACGGGCCTACGAGCAGTACTTC
CASSPTGRAYEQYF
>-|TRBJ1-2|-|TRBV21-1
TGTGCCAGCAGCGAGTGGACGGGAAACTATGGCTACACCTTC
CASSEWTGNYGYTF
>-|TRBJ2-7|-|TRBV20-1
TGCAGTGCAGGGTCCCGCGAGCAGTACTTC
CSAGSREQYF
>once|TRBJ2-7|TRBD2|TRBV9
TGTGCATCGTCCGGGCTAGCGGGAGCTCGCGAGCAGTACTTC
CASSGLAGAREQYF
>-|TRBJ2-4|-|TRBV14
TGTGCCAGCAGCCAGGGCACCTCGACGGGAGCCAAAAACATTCAGTACTTC
CASSQGTSTGAKNIQYF
>-|TRBJ1-5|TRBD1|TRBV7-2
TGTGCCAGCAGCTACAGGGGGAATCAGCCCCAGCATTTT
CASSYRGNQPQHF
>-|TRBJ2-3|TRBD1|TRBV9
TGTGCCAGCAGCTCCCGGACAGGCGGCACAGATACGCAGTATTTT
CASSSRTGGTDTQYF
>-|TRBJ2-3|-|TRBV28
TGTGCCAGCAGCCTAAGGGGTGCAGATACGCAGTATTTT
CASSLRGADTQYF
>-|TRBJ2-6|-|TRBV5-4
TGTGCCAGCAGCTTGGTCGGGGCCGAGAGGGGAACTGGGGCCAACGTCCTGACTTTC
CASSLVGAERGTGANVLTF
>few|TRBJ2-1|TRBD2|TRBV4-1
TGCGCCAGCAGTCCGGGGGGAGCGGGAGCCCCTTACAATGAGCAGTTCTTC
CASSPGGAGAPYNEQFF
>-|TRBJ2-5|TRBD2|TRBV9
TGTGCCAGCAGCCGCCTAGCGGGTATACAAGAGACCCAGTACTTC
CASSRLAGIQETQYF
>few|TRBJ1-2|TRBD1|TRBV27
TGTGCCAGCAGGACAGGGTTCGGTGGCTACACCTTC
CASRTGFGGYTF
>-|TRBJ1-4|-|TRBV9
TGTGCCAGCAGCGTAAGGTCTACGGGGGAAAAACTGTTTTTT
CASSVRSTGEKLFF
>-|TRBJ2-5|-|TRBV15
TGTGCCACCAGCAGGGGCCGGGGGCGCCAAGAGACCCAGTACTTC
CATSRGRGRQETQYF